The source of this T cell receptor beta chain is a study of technical replicates of blood from several donors. TCRdb's table, derived via immunoSEQ multiplex PCR, lists solely in-frame clones and lacks some. The repertoire holds 85,000 to 100,000 clones, with about 95% as singletons. Germline CDR1 and CDR2: SGHRS and YFSETQ. The V and J ends lost 3 bases and 2 bases, in that order; junction bases with no gene match: 4. The CDR3 is 15 residues long. The clonotype originates from a human donor in good health. This chain connects TRBV5-1 to TRBJ2-3; TRBD1 aligns across 9 bases. Sequencing was carried out using T cells isolated from PBMCs. In DNA form, the CDR3 reads TGCGCCAGCAGCTATTGGACAGGGGACACAGATACGCAGTATTTT. Translating gives CASSYWTGDTDTQYF.